The present T cell receptor beta chain was sequenced within a study of T-cell reconstitution after alpha-beta-depleted transplantation in children. Study-level findings and limits: Once a year had passed after transplant, T-cell counts and diversity came mostly from newly produced T cells. Several patients had high TCRbeta diversity at day 60; it came from surviving recipient T cells and thymic progenitors. Two months or so post-transplant, alpha-beta T cells reportedly derived from several hundred expanded graft clones.

Unique molecular identifiers were incorporated during preparation of the TCRbeta library. TCRdb passed the PCR reads through MiXCR, listing each CDR3 protein once. The sample has a few hundred thousand distinct CDR3 sequences, approximately 7% seen once; the top ten hold 5.5%. The V gene end was trimmed by 0 bases and the J gene end by 4 bases; junction bases not matched to a gene: 10. This CDR3 spans 16 amino acids. The germline V gene encodes CDR1 SQVTM and CDR2 ANQGSEA. For this clonotype: Its antigen is not identified.

The chain uses TRBV29-1 and TRBJ1-2; 8 positions match TRBD1. The sequence derives from a boy aged 2 to 9 with acute lymphoblastic leukemia, due to receive a stem cell transplant. Sequencing used PBMCs, obtained before TCRalphabeta/CD19-depleted stem cell transplant. CDR3 coding DNA: TGCAGCGTTGAAGATAGGACAGGGCAGGCGCCCTATGGCTACACCTTC. The encoded protein is CSVEDRTGQAPYGYTF.